Below, one T cell receptor (beta chain) is given with its context. Its antigen is not known. This CDR3 is built from 16 residues. The V segment lost 4 bases and the J segment 11 bases; nucleotides outside the gene matches: 18. The germline gives CDR1 SGHVS, CDR2 FNYEAQ. The PCR used 60 Vbeta and 13 Jbeta primers. The assay was immunoSEQ multiplex PCR, and TCRdb's table has in-frame clones only and misses some. The repertoire includes hundreds of thousands of clones, 75% to 80% of them detected once, and 1.5% to 2% sits in the top ten. The sample is drawn from a study of cytomegalovirus exposure and HLA in healthy donors. The study's findings and limits: TCR beta chains numbering some 160 were designated cytomegalovirus-associated. Most TCR sequences showed up rarely, but some public TCRs showed up in many donors. The analysis excluded some indistinguishable V segments, including TRBV6-2 and TRBV6-3. As was reported, the classifier diagnosed cytomegalovirus status with high specificity and sensitivity.

Sequencing used PBMCs. The V call is TRBV7-6, the J call TRBJ2-5; 8 bases line up with TRBD2. This receptor was taken from a male donor in good health and CMV-seronegative. In DNA, the CDR3 is TGTGCCAGCAGCTCATCCAAACCCGGGACTAGTAGTGAGCAGTACTTC. Its translation is CASSSSKPGTSSEQYF.